The TCR beta chain under discussion was sequenced for a study of Ad26.COV2.S vaccination and SARS-CoV-2 variants. With 6 bases removed from V and 3 bases from J, the gap between germline ends came to 12 bases. CDR3 length: 14 residues. Per germline, CDR1 WSHSY and CDR2 SAAADI. Measured with immunoSEQ multiplex PCR; TCRdb has only the in-frame clones, and not every one. Here the sample spans approximately 420,000 clones, around 85% being singletons. Treatment specified: around 19 received Ad26.COV2.S at low or high dose, single or two shots; 5 received placebo; per-sample allocation not given. Day 63 following the first vaccine or placebo injection was when the samples were taken.

The TCR was taken from a person between 18 and 65 years old who received the Ad26.COV2.S COVID-19 vaccine or a placebo. The sequencing here drew on peripheral blood, taken in a trial of Ad26.COV2.S vaccine versus placebo. The V and J genes are TRBV10-2 and TRBJ1-5; no clear D gene. CDR3 sequence: CASSSGQVNQPQHF. The CDR3 DNA reads as TGCGCCAGCAGCAGCGGGCAGGTCAATCAGCCCCAGCATTTT.